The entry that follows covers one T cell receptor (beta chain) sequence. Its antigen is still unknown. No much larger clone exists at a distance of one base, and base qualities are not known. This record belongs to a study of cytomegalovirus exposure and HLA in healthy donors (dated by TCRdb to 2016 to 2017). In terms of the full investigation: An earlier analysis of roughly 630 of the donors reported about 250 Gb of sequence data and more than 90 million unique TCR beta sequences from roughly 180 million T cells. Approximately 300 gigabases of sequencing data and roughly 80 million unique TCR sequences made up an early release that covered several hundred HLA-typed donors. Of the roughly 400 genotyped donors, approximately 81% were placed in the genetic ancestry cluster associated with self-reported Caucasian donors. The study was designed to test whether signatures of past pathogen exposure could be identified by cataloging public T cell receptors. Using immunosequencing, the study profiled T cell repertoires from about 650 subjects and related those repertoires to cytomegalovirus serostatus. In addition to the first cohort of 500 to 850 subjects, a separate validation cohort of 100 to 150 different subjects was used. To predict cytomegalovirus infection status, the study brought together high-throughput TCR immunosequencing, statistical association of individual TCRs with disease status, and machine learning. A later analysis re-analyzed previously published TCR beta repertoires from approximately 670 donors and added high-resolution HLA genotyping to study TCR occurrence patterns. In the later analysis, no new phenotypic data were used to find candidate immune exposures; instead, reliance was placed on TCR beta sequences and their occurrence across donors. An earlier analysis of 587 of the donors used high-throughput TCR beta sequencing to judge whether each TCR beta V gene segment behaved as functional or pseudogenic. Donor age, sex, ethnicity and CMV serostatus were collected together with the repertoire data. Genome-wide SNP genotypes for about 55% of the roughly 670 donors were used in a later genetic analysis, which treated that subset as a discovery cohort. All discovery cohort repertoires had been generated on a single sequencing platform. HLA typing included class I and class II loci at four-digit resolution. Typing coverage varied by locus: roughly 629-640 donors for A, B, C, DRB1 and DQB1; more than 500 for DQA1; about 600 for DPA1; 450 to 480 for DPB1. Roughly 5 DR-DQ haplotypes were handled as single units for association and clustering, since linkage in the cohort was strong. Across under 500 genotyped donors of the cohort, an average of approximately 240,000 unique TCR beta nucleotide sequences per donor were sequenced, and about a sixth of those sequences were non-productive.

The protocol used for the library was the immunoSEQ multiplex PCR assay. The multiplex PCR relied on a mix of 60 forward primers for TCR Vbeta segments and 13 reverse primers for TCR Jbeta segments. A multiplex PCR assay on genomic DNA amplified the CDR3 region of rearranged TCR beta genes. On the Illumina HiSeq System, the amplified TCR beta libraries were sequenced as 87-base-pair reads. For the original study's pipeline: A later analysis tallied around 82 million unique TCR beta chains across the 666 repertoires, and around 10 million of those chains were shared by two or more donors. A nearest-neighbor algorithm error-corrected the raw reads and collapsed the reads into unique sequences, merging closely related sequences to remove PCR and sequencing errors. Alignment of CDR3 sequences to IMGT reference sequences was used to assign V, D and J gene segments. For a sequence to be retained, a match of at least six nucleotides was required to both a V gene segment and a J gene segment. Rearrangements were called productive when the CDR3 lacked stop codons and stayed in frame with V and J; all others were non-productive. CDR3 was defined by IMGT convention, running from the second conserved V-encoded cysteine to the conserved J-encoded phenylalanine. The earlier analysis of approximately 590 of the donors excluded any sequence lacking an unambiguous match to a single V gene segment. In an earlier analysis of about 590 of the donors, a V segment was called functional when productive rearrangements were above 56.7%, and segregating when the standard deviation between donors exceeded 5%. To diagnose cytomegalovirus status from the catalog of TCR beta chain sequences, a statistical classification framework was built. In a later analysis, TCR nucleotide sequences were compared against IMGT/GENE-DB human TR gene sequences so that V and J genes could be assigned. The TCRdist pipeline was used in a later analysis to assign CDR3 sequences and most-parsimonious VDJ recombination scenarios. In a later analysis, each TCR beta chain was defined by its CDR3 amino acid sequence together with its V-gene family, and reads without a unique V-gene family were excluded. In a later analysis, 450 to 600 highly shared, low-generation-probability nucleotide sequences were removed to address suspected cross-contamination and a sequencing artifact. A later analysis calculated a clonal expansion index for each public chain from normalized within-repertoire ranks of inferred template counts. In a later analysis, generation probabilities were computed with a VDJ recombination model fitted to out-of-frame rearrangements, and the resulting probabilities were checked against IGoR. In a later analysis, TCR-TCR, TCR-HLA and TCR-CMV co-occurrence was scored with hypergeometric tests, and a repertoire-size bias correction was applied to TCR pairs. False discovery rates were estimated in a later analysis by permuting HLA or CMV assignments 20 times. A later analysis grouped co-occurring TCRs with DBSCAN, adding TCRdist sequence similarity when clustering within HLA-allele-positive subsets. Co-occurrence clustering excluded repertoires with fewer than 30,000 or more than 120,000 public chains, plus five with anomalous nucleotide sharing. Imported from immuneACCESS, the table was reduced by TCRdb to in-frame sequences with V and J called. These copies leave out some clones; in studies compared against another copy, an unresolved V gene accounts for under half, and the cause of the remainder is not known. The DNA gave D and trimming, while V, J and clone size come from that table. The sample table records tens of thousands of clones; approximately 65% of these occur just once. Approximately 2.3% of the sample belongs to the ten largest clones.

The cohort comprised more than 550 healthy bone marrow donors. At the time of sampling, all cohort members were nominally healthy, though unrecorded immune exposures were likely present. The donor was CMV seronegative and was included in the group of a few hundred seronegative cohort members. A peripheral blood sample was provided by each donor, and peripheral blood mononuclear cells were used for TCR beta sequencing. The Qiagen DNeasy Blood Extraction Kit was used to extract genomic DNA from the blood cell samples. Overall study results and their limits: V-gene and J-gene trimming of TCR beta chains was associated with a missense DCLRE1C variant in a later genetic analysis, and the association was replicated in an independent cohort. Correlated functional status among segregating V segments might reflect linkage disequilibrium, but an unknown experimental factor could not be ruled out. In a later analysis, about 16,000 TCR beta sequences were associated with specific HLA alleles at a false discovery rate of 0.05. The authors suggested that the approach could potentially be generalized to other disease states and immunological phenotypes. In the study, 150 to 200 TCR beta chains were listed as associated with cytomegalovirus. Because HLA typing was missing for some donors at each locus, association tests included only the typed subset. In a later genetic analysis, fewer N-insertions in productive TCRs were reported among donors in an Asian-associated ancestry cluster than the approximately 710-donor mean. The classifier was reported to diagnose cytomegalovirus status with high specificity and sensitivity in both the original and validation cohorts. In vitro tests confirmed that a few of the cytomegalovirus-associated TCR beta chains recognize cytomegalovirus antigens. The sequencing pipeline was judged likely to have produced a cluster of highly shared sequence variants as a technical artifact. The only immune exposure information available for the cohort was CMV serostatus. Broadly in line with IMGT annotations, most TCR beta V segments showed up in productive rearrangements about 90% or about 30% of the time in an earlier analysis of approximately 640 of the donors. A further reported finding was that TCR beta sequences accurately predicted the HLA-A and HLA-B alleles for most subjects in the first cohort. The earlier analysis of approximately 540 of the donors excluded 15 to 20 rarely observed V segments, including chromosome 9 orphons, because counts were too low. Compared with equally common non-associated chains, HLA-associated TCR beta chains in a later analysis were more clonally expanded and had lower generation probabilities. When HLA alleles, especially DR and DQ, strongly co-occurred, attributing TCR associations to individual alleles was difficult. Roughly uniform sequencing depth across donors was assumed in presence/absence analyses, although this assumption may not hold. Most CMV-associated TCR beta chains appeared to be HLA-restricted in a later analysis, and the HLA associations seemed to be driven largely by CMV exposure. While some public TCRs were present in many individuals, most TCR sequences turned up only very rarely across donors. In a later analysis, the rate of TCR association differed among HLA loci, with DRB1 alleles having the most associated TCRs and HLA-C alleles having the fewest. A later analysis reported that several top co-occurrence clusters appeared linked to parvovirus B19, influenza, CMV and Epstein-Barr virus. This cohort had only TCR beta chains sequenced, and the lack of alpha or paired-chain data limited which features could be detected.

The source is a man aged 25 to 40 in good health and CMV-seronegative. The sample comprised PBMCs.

The CDR3 amino acid sequence is: CASSAGHDTGELFF. The nucleotide sequence reads as follows: TGTGCCAGCAGCGCAGGACACGACACCGGGGAGCTGTTTTTT. The chain is encoded by TRBV9 joined to TRBJ2-2; 5 matching bases give a weak D call of TRBD1. Including the terminal cysteine and phenylalanine, the CDR3 comprises 14 residues. Only CDR3 DNA is held: 42 bases, read in frame from base 1. CDR1 and CDR2, looked up from the germline V gene, are SGDLS and YYNGEE. Trimming takes 3 bases from V and 3 bases from J, and the germline ends sit 9 bases apart. The full variable domain, with segments outside the CDR3 supplied by the reference TRBV9 and TRBJ2-2 proteins, appears as DSGVTQTPKHLITATGQRVTLRCSPRSGDLSVYWYQQSLDQGLQFLIQYYNGEERAKGNILERFSAQQFPDLHSELNLSSLELGDSALYFCASSAGHDTGELFFGEGSRLTVL.